The TCR beta chain under discussion was sequenced for a study of T cells after somatic rescue of genetic block. This clone has only one observation. The data were produced by immunoSEQ multiplex PCR, yet TCRdb's version contains in-frame clones alone and is incomplete. The data hold about 110,000 clones, with about nine tenths observed a single time. The sequencing sample was made of peripheral blood mononuclear cells (PBMCs). This receptor was obtained from a woman aged 18-29 years.

CDR3 DNA sequence: TGTGCCAGCAGCCCACGCTCTAACTATGGCTACACCTTC. It specifies CASSPRSNYGYTF. The chain is built from TRBV7-9 and TRBJ1-2, with D uncertain. Per the germline V gene, CDR1 is SEHNR and CDR2 is FQNEAQ (reference sequence). The V and J ends lost 5 bases and 0 bases respectively, with 7 bases between them. The CDR3 sequence is 13 residues long.